Many counts were recorded for the clone carrying this T cell receptor beta chain. V lost 3 bases and J lost 6; bases outside the gene matches: 15. This CDR3 region has 17 residues. Germline CDR1 LGHDT, CDR2 YNNKEL (reference sequence). The repertoire was sequenced with immunoSEQ multiplex PCR; TCRdb's copy has only in-frame clones and lacks some. Of approximately 70,000 clones in the sample, around 90% were seen once. The data stem from a study of blood T cell repertoires in COVID-19. About the study: COVID-19 samples collected from the United States, Italy and Spain covered acute and convalescent phases. In each case, the material was cDNA or gDNA derived from T cells, B-cell-depleted T cells, or PBMCs.

This clonotype originated in a man in his forties or fifties with active COVID-19. Sample: peripheral blood. The gene calls are TRBV3-1 (or the pseudogene TRBV3-2) and TRBJ2-7; 9 bases map to TRBD2. The DNA for the CDR3 is TGTGCCAGCAGCCACGGGAGACCGGGACTAGCCCGAACCGAGCAGTACTTC. It translates to CASSHGRPGLARTEQYF.